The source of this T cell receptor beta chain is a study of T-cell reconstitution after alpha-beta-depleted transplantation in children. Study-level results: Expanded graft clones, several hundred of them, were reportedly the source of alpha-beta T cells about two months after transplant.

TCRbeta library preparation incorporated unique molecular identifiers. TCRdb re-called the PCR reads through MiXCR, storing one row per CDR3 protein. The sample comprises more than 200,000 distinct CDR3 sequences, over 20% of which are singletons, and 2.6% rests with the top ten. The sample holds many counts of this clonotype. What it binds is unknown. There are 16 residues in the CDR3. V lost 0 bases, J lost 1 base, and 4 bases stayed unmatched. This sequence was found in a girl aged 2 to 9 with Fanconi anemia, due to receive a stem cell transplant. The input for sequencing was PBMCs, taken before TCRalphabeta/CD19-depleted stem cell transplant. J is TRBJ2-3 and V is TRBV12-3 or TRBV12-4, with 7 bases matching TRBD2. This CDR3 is CASSLAGGYGTDTQYF. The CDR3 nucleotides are TGTGCCAGCAGTTTAGCGGGGGGGTACGGCACAGATACGCAGTATTTT.